Sequencing of this TCR beta chain was carried out in a study of blood T cell repertoires in COVID-19. Whole-study context: Collection of acute and convalescent COVID-19 samples took place in the United States, Italy and Spain. PBMCs, B-cell-depleted T cells, or T cells provided the cDNA or gDNA that made up the material.

Seattle patient enrollment occurred during active infection, with longitudinal follow-up thereafter. As originally analysed: The assay estimated nucleated cells by amplifying reference gene primers. Produced via immunoSEQ multiplex PCR; TCRdb's table is partial and in-frame only. That table gives V, J and clone size, and the DNA gave D and trimming. The sample holds about 160,000 clones, less than 85% seen once. Germline V gives CDR1 SEHNR, CDR2 FQNEAQ (reference sequence). The J segment lost 7 bases and the V segment lost 4 bases, leaving 4 bases of the junction unmatched. The CDR3 runs to 14 residues.

The rearrangement joins TRBV7-9 to TRBJ1-6, with 7 bases that match TRBD1. Sequencing was done on a sample of peripheral blood. This sequence was found in a woman in her forties with COVID-19, enrolled during active disease. As DNA, the CDR3 is TGTGCCAGCAGCTCAGGACAGGACAATTCACCCCTCCACTTT. Translated, it gives CASSSGQDNSPLHF.